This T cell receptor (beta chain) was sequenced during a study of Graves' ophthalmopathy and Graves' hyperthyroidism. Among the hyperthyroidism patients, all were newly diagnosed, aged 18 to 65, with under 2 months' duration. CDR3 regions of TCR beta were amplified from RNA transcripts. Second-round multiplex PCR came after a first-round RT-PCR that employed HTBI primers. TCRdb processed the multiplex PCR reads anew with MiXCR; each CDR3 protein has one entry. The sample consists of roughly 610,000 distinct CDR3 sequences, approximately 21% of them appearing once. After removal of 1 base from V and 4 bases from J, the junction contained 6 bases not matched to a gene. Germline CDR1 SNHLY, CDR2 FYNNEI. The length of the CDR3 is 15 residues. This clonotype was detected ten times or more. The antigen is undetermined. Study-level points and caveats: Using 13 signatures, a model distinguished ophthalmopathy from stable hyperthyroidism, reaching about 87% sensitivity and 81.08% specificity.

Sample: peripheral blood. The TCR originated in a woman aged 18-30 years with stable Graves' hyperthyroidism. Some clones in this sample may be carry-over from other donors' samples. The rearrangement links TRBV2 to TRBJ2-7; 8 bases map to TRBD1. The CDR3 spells CASSEDGRGLYEQYF. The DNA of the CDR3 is TGTGCCAGCAGTGAAGACGGCAGGGGGCTGTACGAGCAGTACTTC.